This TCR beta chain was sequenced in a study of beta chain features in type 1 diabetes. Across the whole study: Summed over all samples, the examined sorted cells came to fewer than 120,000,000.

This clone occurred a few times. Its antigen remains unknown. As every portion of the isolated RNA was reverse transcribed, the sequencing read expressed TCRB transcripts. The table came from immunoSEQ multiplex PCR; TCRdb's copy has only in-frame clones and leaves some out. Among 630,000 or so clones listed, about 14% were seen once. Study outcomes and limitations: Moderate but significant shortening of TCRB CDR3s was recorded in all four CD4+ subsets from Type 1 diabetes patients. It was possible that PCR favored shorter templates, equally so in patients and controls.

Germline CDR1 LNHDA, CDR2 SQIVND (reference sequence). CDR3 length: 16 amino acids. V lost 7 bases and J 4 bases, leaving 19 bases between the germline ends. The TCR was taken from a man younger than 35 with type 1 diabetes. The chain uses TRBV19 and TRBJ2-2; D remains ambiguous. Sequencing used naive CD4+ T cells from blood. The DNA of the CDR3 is TGTGCCAGTACCTTCGGACGGAAACCGCTCACCGGGGAGCTGTTTTTT. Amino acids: CASTFGRKPLTGELFF.